This T cell receptor beta chain emerged from a study of human T cells and chemical hapten exposure. Background on the study: Each patch test put 0.01% DPC on the upper back, and results were read at 6 days.

Remarks on this clonotype: Its specificity is unknown.

J lost 5 bases, V lost 6 bases, and 4 bases had no gene match. This CDR3 spans 13 amino acids. Time point reported: pre-sensitization, week 0. Documented treatment: therapeutic diphenylcyclopropenone sensitization with weekly scalp DPC. Patients had alopecia, were aged 18 to 70, and were not pregnant. Study-wide findings and caveats: With regard to DPC sensitization, TCRs above 1 in 1000 frequency did not change.

One entry per CDR3 protein results from TCRdb running MiXCR on the RACE reads. Counted here are fewer than 300,000 distinct CDR3 sequences, approximately 8.4% occurring once; the ten biggest clones make up about 2.1%. The chain couples TRBV12-3 or TRBV12-4 to TRBJ1-5; 7 nucleotides match TRBD1. This clonotype was sampled from a woman aged 40 to 50 with alopecia areata. Some clones in this sample may be carry-over from other donors' samples. Sequenced here: whole blood, sampled in connection with sensitization to the hapten diphenylcyclopropenone (DPC). The CDR3 spells CASRTTGDQPQHF. The CDR3 DNA reads as TGTGCCAGCAGAACAACAGGGGATCAGCCCCAGCATTTT.